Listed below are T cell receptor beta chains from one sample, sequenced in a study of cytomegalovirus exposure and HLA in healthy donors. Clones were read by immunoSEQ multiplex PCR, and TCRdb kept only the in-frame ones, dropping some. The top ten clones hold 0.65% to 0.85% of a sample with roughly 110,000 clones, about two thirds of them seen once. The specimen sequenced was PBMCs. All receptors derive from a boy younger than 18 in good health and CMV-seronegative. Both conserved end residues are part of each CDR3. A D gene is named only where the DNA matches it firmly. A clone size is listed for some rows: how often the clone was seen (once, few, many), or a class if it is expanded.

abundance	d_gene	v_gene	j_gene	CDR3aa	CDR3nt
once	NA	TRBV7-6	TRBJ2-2	CASSAYLAAGIANTGELFF	TGTGCCAGCAGCGCGTACTTAGCCGCCGGGATCGCGAACACCGGGGAGCTGTTTTTT
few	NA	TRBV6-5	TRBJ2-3	CASSYLGLTDTQYF	TGTGCCAGCAGTTACCTAGGACTCACAGATACGCAGTATTTT
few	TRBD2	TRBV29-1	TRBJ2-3	CSVELDGLAGGPTDTQYF	TGCAGCGTTGAACTCGACGGACTAGCGGGAGGGCCGACCGATACGCAGTATTTT
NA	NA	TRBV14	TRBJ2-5	CASSLGGTQETQYF	TGTGCCAGCAGCCTAGGAGGTACACAAGAGACCCAGTACTTC
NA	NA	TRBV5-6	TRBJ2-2	CASSLRGSGTGELFF	TGTGCCAGCAGCTTAAGGGGGTCGGGCACCGGGGAGCTGTTTTTT
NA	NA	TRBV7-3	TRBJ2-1	CASSSTQEGEQFF	TGTGCCAGCAGCTCCACACAGGAGGGTGAGCAGTTCTTC
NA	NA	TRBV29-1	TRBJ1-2	CSALIPGDTNYGYTF	TGCAGCGCCCTCATTCCTGGAGATACTAACTATGGCTACACCTTC
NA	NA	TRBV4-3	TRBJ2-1	CASSQGPGDSYNEQFF	TGCGCCAGCAGCCAAGGCCCGGGGGACTCCTACAATGAGCAGTTCTTC
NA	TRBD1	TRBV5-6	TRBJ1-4	CASSSLTGGYEKLFF	TGTGCCAGCAGCTCTCTGACAGGGGGGTATGAAAAACTGTTTTTT
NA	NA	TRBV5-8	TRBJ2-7	CASSGRFYARPYEQYF	TGTGCCAGCAGCGGGAGGTTTTATGCCAGGCCCTACGAGCAGTACTTC
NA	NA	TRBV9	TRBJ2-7	CASSVAGAREQYF	TGTGCCAGCAGCGTAGCGGGTGCGCGGGAGCAGTACTTC
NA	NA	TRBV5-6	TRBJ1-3	CASSRDSSGNTIYF	TGTGCCAGCAGCAGAGACTCAAGTGGAAACACCATATATTTT
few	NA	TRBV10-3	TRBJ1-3	CAISGPPAGWGNTIYF	TGTGCCATCAGTGGGCCCCCGGCAGGGTGGGGAAACACCATATATTTT
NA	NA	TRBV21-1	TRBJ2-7	CASSKTSGRGEQYF	TGTGCCAGCAGCAAAACTAGCGGGAGGGGCGAGCAGTACTTC
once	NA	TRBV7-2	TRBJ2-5	CASSSTTETQYF	TGTGCCAGCAGCTCCACGACTGAGACCCAGTACTTC
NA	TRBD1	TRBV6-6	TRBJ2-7	CASSYGTGGSYEQYF	TGTGCCAGCAGTTACGGGACAGGAGGTTCCTACGAGCAGTACTTC
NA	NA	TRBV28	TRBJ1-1	CASSLLEGLNTEAFF	TGTGCCAGCAGTTTATTGGAGGGCCTGAACACTGAAGCTTTCTTT
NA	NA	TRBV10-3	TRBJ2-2	CAISPRRWVYSTGELFF	TGTGCCATCAGTCCACGGAGGTGGGTCTATTCCACCGGGGAGCTGTTTTTT
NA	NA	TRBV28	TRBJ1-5	CASSPFRQSYSNQPQHF	TGTGCCAGCAGTCCCTTTCGACAGAGTTATAGCAATCAGCCCCAGCATTTT
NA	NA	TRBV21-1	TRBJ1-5	CASSKCDRGDQPQHF	TGTGCCAGCAGCAAATGTGACAGGGGAGATCAGCCCCAGCATTTT
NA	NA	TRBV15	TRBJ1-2	CATSKNEFRDNYGYTF	TGTGCCACCAGCAAAAACGAATTCAGGGATAACTATGGCTACACCTTC
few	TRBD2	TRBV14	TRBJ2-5	CASSQHQGTSGSGTQYF	TGTGCCAGCAGTCAACACCAAGGGACTAGCGGGAGCGGGACCCAGTACTTC
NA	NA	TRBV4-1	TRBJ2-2	CASSQRPGLDTGELFF	TGCGCCAGCAGCCAAAGGCCAGGGTTGGACACCGGGGAGCTGTTTTTT
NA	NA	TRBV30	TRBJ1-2	CAWSALFPGRGGYTF	TGTGCCTGGAGTGCCCTTTTTCCGGGGAGAGGTGGCTACACCTTC
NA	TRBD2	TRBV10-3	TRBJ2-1	CAISDPGTSGPSYNEQFF	TGTGCCATCAGTGACCCCGGGACTAGCGGGCCCTCCTACAATGAGCAGTTCTTC
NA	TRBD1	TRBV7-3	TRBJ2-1	CASSPDRGPYNEQFF	TGTGCCAGCAGCCCGGACAGGGGACCCTACAATGAGCAGTTCTTC
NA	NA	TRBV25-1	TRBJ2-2	CASSRDTYTGELFF	TGTGCCAGCAGCCGGGACACTTACACCGGGGAGCTGTTTTTT
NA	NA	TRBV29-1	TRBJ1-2	CSVEDGEGAGYTF	TGCAGCGTTGAAGATGGTGAAGGGGCTGGCTACACCTTC
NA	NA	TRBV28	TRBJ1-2	CASSFRTVYGYTF	TGTGCCAGCAGTTTTAGGACAGTCTATGGCTACACCTTC
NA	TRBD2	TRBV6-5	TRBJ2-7	CASSRVERGSYEQYF	TGTGCCAGCAGCCGAGTCGAGCGGGGGTCCTACGAGCAGTACTTC
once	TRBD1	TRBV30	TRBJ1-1	CAWRVDRATEAFF	TGTGCCTGGAGGGTGGACAGGGCGACTGAAGCTTTCTTT
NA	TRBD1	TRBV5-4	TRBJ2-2	CASSPRTGANTGELFF	TGTGCCAGCAGCCCACGGACAGGGGCGAACACCGGGGAGCTGTTTTTT
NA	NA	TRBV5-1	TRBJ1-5	CASSLLGGDSNQPQHF	TGCGCCAGCAGCTTGTTGGGGGGTGATAGCAATCAGCCCCAGCATTTT
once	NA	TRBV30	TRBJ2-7	CAWNRGNYEQYF	TGTGCCTGGAATAGGGGTAACTACGAGCAGTACTTC
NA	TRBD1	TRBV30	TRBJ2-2	CAWSVTGRWNTGELFF	TGTGCCTGGAGTGTGACAGGGCGGTGGAACACCGGGGAGCTGTTTTTT
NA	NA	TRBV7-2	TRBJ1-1	CASSPPGEAFF	TGTGCCAGCAGCCCCCCGGGGGAAGCTTTCTTT
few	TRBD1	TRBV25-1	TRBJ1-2	CASSGTGDYGYTF	TGTGCCAGCAGCGGGACAGGGGACTATGGCTACACCTTC
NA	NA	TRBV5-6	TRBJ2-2	CASSLELNTGELFF	TGTGCCAGCAGCTTGGAACTTAACACCGGGGAGCTGTTTTTT